This entry lists 23 T cell receptor beta chains sequenced from one sample in a study of T cells in Graves' hyperthyroidism and ophthalmopathy. Amplification of TCR beta CDR3 regions was performed using RNA transcripts as template. HTBI primers were employed in a first-round RT-PCR of the TCR CDR3. Via MiXCR, TCRdb re-called the multiplex PCR reads, giving one row per CDR3 protein. The table has some 360,000 distinct CDR3 sequences, around 14% seen once. The sequencing input was blood. The receptor set was obtained from a woman between 55 and 75 years old with Graves' hyperthyroidism.

The sample holds many counts of this clonotype. The V and J genes are TRBV2 and TRBJ2-1; 9 positions agree with TRBD2. Germline V gives CDR1 SNHLY, CDR2 FYNNEI. J was trimmed by 0 bases and V by 6 bases; bases with no gene match: 6. This CDR3 is built from 16 residues. The CDR3 reads CASSLLAGFSYNEQFF. Written as DNA, the CDR3 is TGTGCCAGCAGCCTCCTAGCGGGGTTCTCCTACAATGAGCAGTTCTTC.

This clonotype was picked up many times. The chain carries TRBV6-2 or TRBV6-3 and TRBJ1-5, with no clear D. Germline assignment: CDR1 MNHEY and CDR2 SVGEGT. With 4 bases removed from V and 7 bases from J, the gap between germline ends came to 11 bases. The CDR3 length is 13 residues. The CDR3 DNA reads as TGTGCCAGCAGTTTCCTCCTGGGGCAGCCCCAGCATTTT. Translation gives CASSFLLGQPQHF.

In its sample, this clonotype was seen many times. CDR3 nucleotide sequence: TGTGCCAGCAGCCCTACAAAGCCAGGGGGCGCGGTTGGCTACACCTTC. Amino acids: CASSPTKPGGAVGYTF. This chain connects TRBV11-2 to TRBJ1-2, with TRBD1 matching over 8 bases. V shed 5 bases, J shed 7 bases, and the junction held 15 bases outside the gene matches. The germline V gene has CDR1 SGHAT and CDR2 FQNNGV. CDR3 length: 16 amino acids.

This clonotype was counted many times. The J gene is TRBJ2-1, the V gene TRBV18; D might be TRBD2 (5 bases). CDR3 length equals 15 residues. Germline CDR1 and CDR2: KGHSH and LQKENI. V lost 0 bases and J 7 bases, leaving 13 bases between the germline ends. CDR3 nucleotides: TGTGCCAGCTCACCACCGAATCCTCCGGGGAATGAGCAGTTCTTC. Translation gives CASSPPNPPGNEQFF.

This clonotype was counted many times. The chain is built from TRBV6-1 and TRBJ2-5; 11 bases align to TRBD2. This CDR3 has 15 amino acids. Germline V lookup: CDR1 MNHNS, CDR2 SASEGT. Trimming removed 5 bases from V and 3 bases from J; junction bases left unmatched: 5. This CDR3 reads CASSLQTSGKETQYF. The DNA of the CDR3 is TGTGCCAGCAGTCTGCAGACTAGCGGGAAAGAGACCCAGTACTTC.

Many counts were recorded for this clonotype. The chain employs TRBV7-2 and TRBJ2-5; D possibly matches TRBD1 or TRBD2 (7 bases each). V shed 7 bases and J shed 6 bases, with 18 bases lying between them. This CDR3 comprises 14 residues. Germline loops: CDR1 SGHTA, CDR2 FQGNSA. In DNA, the CDR3 is TGTGCCAGCATCCCCGCCCAGGGGGGGCAGACCCAGTACTTC. This codes for CASIPAQGGQTQYF.

This rearrangement joins TRBV6-2 or TRBV6-3 to TRBJ1-1; no reliable D call. V lost 7 bases to trimming and J lost 1 base, with 10 bases between them. The CDR3 spans 13 residues. The germline gives CDR1 MNHEY, CDR2 SVGEGT. CDR3 loop: CASTPGQNTEAFF. Written as DNA, the CDR3 is TGTGCCAGCACCCCGGGCCAGAACACTGAAGCTTTCTTT.

As regards this clonotype: A read error may be the cause here, since a much bigger clone is one base away. In DNA form, the CDR3 reads TGTGCCAGCTCAGCGGCGATTAATCAGCCCCAGCATTTT. Its translation is CASSAAINQPQHF. This rearrangement joins TRBV18 to TRBJ1-5; D uncertain. The germline CDR1 and CDR2 sequences are KGHSH and LQKENI. The ends were cut back, 5 bases at V and 4 bases at J, with 9 bases in the middle. The CDR3 has 13 residues.

The rearrangement links TRBV6-6 to TRBJ2-7; no definite D call. The CDR3 runs 12 residues. Germline lookup yields CDR1 MNHNY and CDR2 SVGAGI (reference sequence). V was cut by 0 bases and J by 5 bases, with 5 bases left in between. The CDR3: CASSYSGHEQYF. The CDR3 DNA is TGTGCCAGCAGTTACTCAGGGCACGAGCAGTACTTC.

This clonotype occurred many times. The CDR3 here is CASSLEWRQGRGNEQFF. For the CDR3, the DNA is TGTGCCAGCAGCTTAGAGTGGCGACAGGGTAGAGGTAATGAGCAGTTCTTC. The rearrangement uses TRBV7-9 and TRBJ2-1; 7 nucleotides line up with TRBD1. After removal of 1 base from V and 7 bases from J, the junction contained 13 bases not matched to a gene. This CDR3 region has 17 residues. The germline V gene has CDR1 SEHNR and CDR2 FQNEAQ (reference sequence).

This clonotype has just a few counts. The rearrangement joins TRBV6-1 to TRBJ1-6; D gene uncertain. The ends were cut back, 7 bases at V and 0 bases at J, with 7 bases in the middle. The CDR3 covers 14 residues. The germline CDR1 and CDR2 sequences are MNHNS and SASEGT. Written as DNA, the CDR3 is TGTGCCAGCAAAAGGAGCTCCTATAATTCACCCCTCCACTTT. It is translated as CASKRSSYNSPLHF.

This clonotype was recorded many times. The rearrangement joins TRBV2 to TRBJ2-1; 9 positions match TRBD2. CDR1 is SNHLY and CDR2 is FYNNEI in the germline V gene. The CDR3 loop spans 15 amino acids. Trimming cost V 6 bases and J 2 bases; bases outside gene matches: 5. CDR3 residues: CASRGIAGAYNEQFF. CDR3 sequence (DNA): TGTGCCAGCAGGGGTATAGCGGGAGCCTACAATGAGCAGTTCTTC.

The chain has TRBV11-2 and TRBJ2-5; 7 bases match TRBD1. CDR3 size: 17 residues. The junction had 13 bases not matched to a gene; V was cut back by 5 bases and J by 1 base. Germline V gives CDR1 SGHAT, CDR2 FQNNGV. The CDR3 loop is CASSPILTGWSQETQYF. CDR3 sequence (DNA): TGTGCCAGCAGCCCCATTTTGACAGGGTGGTCCCAAGAGACCCAGTACTTC. The variable domain in full, with the rest retrieved from reference TRBV11-2 and TRBJ2-5, is EAGVAQSPRYKIIEKRQSVAFWCNPISGHATLYWYQQILGQGPKLLIQFQNNGVVDDSQLPKDRFSAERLKGVDSTLKIQPAKLEDSAVYLCASSPILTGWSQETQYFGPGTRLLVL.

J is TRBJ1-6 and V is TRBV14; a weak D match, TRBD1 (5 bases). The ends were cut back, 4 bases at V and 15 bases at J, with 19 bases in the middle. The V gene's germline CDR1 is SGHDN and CDR2 FVKESK. This CDR3 has 14 amino acids. DNA for the CDR3: TGTGCCAGCAGCCCGGTGGGGGACGCGGTGATCCTCCACTTT. Protein product: CASSPVGDAVILHF. Together with reference TRBV14 and TRBJ1-6, the CDR3 gives the full variable domain: EAGVTQFPSHSVIEKGQTVTLRCDPISGHDNLYWYRRVMGKEIKFLLHFVKESKQDESGMPNNRFLAERTGGTYSTLKVQPAELEDSGVYFCASSPVGDAVILHFGNGTRLTVT.

V usage is TRBV19 and J usage is TRBJ1-2; 8 nucleotides align to TRBD1. Germline-derived CDR1 and CDR2 are LNHDA and SQIVND (reference sequence). V shed 7 bases, J shed 4 bases, and the junction held 8 bases outside the gene matches. This CDR3 comprises 14 residues. The CDR3 loop is CASTGTGSGYGYTF. CDR3 bases: TGTGCCAGTACGGGGACAGGCTCGGGCTATGGCTACACCTTC. Variable domain in full (rest from reference TRBV19 and TRBJ1-2): DGGITQSPKYLFRKEGQNVTLSCEQNLNHDAMYWYRQDPGQGLRLIYYSQIVNDFQKGDIAEGYSVSREKKESFPLTVTSAQKNPTAFYLCASTGTGSGYGYTFGSGTRLTVV.

This clonotype was counted ten times or more. The V call is TRBV30, the J call TRBJ2-3; possible D gene TRBD2, 6 bases. This CDR3 is built from 13 residues. CDR1 GTSNPN and CDR2 SVGIG come from the germline V gene (reference sequence). Trimming shortened V by 3 bases and J by 3 bases, and 10 bases separated the two germline ends. CDR3 DNA sequence: TGTGCCTGGAGCTCTGGGGGGACAGATACGCAGTATTTT. Residues: CAWSSGGTDTQYF.

The rearrangement joins TRBV7-3 to TRBJ2-2, with D unclear. The V end lost 2 bases, the J end lost 4 bases, and 8 bases lay between the germline ends. The germline V gene encodes CDR1 SGHTA and CDR2 FQGTGA. This CDR3 region has 14 residues. CDR3 DNA: TGTGCCAGCAGCTTATTGGCGAGCACCGGGGAGCTGTTTTTT. Its translation is CASSLLASTGELFF.

The table lists this clonotype with many counts. The chain links TRBV10-3 to TRBJ1-2, with D perhaps matching TRBD1 (5 bases). The length of the CDR3 is 15 residues. Germline CDR1 is ENHRY and CDR2 is SYGVKD. V gave up 3 bases and J gave up 2 bases, with 13 bases separating them. CDR3 nucleotide sequence: TGTGCCATCAGTGATCAGTACAGGAACAACTATGGCTACACCTTC. Translating gives CAISDQYRNNYGYTF.

This clonotype occurred many times. This chain links TRBV5-1 with TRBJ2-1; 9 nucleotides line up with TRBD2. This CDR3 region has 18 residues. V lost 0 bases, J lost 6 bases, and 13 bases stayed unmatched. Per the germline V gene, CDR1 is SGHRS and CDR2 is YFSETQ. Here the CDR3 DNA reads TGCGCCAGCAGCTTGGCTGAGGGACTAGCTGGGGACCCCAATGAGCAGTTCTTC. Translated: CASSLAEGLAGDPNEQFF.

The V call is TRBV13, the J call TRBJ2-7; 7 positions match TRBD1. The V gene's germline CDR1 is PRHDT and CDR2 FYEKMQ (reference sequence). This CDR3 contains 16 residues. With V trimmed by 0 bases and J by 3 bases, 8 bases remained unmatched. The CDR3 here is CASSLGLAQGHYEQYF. CDR3 DNA: TGTGCCAGCAGCTTAGGGTTAGCACAGGGGCACTACGAGCAGTACTTC.

This clonotype was recorded at least ten times. This chain joins TRBV28 and TRBJ1-3; 7 bases map to TRBD1. From germline, CDR1 is MDHEN and CDR2 SYDVKM. The CDR3 contains 16 residues. V dropped 5 bases and J dropped 0; count of bases not matched to a gene: 7. The CDR3 reads CASSTTDRFSGNTIYF. CDR3 coding DNA: TGTGCCAGCAGTACTACGGACAGGTTCTCTGGAAACACCATATATTTT.

The sample holds many counts of this clonotype. The chain links TRBV12-3 or TRBV12-4 to TRBJ2-7; 7 nucleotides line up with TRBD1. The V gene end was trimmed by 4 bases and the J gene end by 2 bases; junction bases not matched to a gene: 5. This CDR3 is built from 14 residues. This CDR3 is CASSSPGTAYEQYF. In nucleotides, the CDR3 is TGTGCCAGCAGTTCCCCCGGGACAGCCTACGAGCAGTACTTC.

The rearrangement joins TRBV11-3 to TRBJ2-4; D is possibly TRBD2 (5 bases). CDR3 size: 16 residues. Germline CDR1 is SGHNT and CDR2 is YENEEA. With 5 bases removed from V and 1 base from J, the gap between germline ends came to 15 bases. DNA for the CDR3: TGTGCCAGCAGCCTTAACCGAGGGATGGCCAAAAACATTCAGTACTTC. Translation gives CASSLNRGMAKNIQYF. The full variable domain, its missing parts supplied by reference TRBV11-3 and TRBJ2-4, is EAGVVQSPRYKIIEKKQPVAFWCNPISGHNTLYWYLQNLGQGPELLIRYENEEAVDDSQLPKDRFSAERLKGVDSTLKIQPAELGDSAVYLCASSLNRGMAKNIQYFGAGTRLSVL.